This note documents a single T cell receptor beta chain sequence. What it binds is unknown. These data belong to a study of T cell responses to AZD1222 COVID-19 vaccine. Study results and caveats: Nearly half of spike-specific TCRs reportedly target variant regions that are unmutated in the B.1.351 and B.1.1.7 variants.

The CDR3 has 18 residues. Per germline, CDR1 MNHEY and CDR2 SVGEGT. With V trimmed by 6 bases and J by 2 bases, 13 bases remained unmatched. TCRdb's copy holds only in-frame clones and misses some; the assay was immunoSEQ multiplex PCR. The repertoire consists of about 150,000 clones, with 90% occurring once and the leading ten covering about 5.9%. The sample was peripheral blood, taken 28 days after the second AZD1222 dose. The V call is TRBV6-2 or TRBV6-3, the J call TRBJ2-7; 13 bases line up with TRBD2. The sequence was collected from an adult who received the AZD1222 COVID-19 vaccine. The CDR3, as DNA: TGTGCCAGCAGCAAAACCTCCGCCGGGACTAGCGGGACCTACGAGCAGTACTTC. This codes for CASSKTSAGTSGTYEQYF.